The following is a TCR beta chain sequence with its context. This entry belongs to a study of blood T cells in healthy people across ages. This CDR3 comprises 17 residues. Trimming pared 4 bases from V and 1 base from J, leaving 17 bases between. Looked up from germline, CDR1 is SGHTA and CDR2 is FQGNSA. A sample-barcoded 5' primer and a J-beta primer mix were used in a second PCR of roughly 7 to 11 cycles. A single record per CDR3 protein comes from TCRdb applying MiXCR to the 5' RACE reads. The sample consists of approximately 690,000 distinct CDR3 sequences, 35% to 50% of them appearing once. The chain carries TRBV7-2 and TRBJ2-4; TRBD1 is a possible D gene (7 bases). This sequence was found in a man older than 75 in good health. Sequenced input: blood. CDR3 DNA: TGTGCCAGCAGCTCCGAACAGGGGAGGAGGGCCAAAAACATTCAGTACTTC. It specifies CASSSEQGRRAKNIQYF.